The 12 T cell receptor beta chains in this list originate from one sample, sequenced in a study of siplizumab effects on memory and regulatory T cells. Sequenced by immunoSEQ multiplex PCR; TCRdb stores in-frame clones only, minus some. The sample has around 87,000 clones; 80% to 90% are singletons. Sequences were obtained from CD4+ T cells sorted from blood. These receptor sequences come from a human donor in good health.

This clone is a singleton in its sample. This sequence joins TRBV19 and TRBJ1-2; 10 bases are shared with TRBD1. The CDR3 consists of 14 residues. Germline trimming cut 10 bases from V and 2 bases from J; bases unmatched to any gene: 7. Germline assignment: CDR1 LNHDA and CDR2 SQIVND (reference sequence). In DNA form, the CDR3 reads TGTGCCACCATGACAGGGGGCAACAACTATGGCTACACCTTC. It codes for CATMTGGNNYGYTF.

V gene TRBV28 combines with J gene TRBJ1-6; a possible D gene is TRBD1 (6 bases). CDR3 length: 14 residues. Germline V CDR1 and CDR2: MDHEN, SYDVKM. Trimming removed 7 bases from V and 9 bases from J, with 16 bases in between. This CDR3 is CASISGQSGSPLHF. DNA for the CDR3: TGTGCCAGCATTAGTGGACAGTCCGGTTCACCCCTCCACTTT. The full variable domain, its missing parts supplied by reference TRBV28 and TRBJ1-6, is DVKVTQSSRYLVKRTGEKVFLECVQDMDHENMFWYRQDPGLGLRLIYFSYDVKMKEKGDIPEGYSVSREKKERFSLILESASTNQTSMYLCASISGQSGSPLHFGNGTRLTVT.

The J gene is TRBJ2-3, the V gene TRBV7-2; D may correspond to TRBD1 or TRBD2 (6 bases each). Trimming cost V 4 bases and J 0 bases, with 20 bases left between them. Germline-derived CDR1 and CDR2 are SGHTA and FQGNSA. CDR3 length equals 18 residues. The CDR3 loop is CASSSRWGAGTSTDTQYF. DNA for the CDR3: TGTGCCAGCAGCTCCCGTTGGGGGGCGGGAACAAGCACAGATACGCAGTATTTT.

As to this clone: Other DNA sequences in this sample translate to the same CDR3. The chain links TRBV7-8 to TRBJ1-1; D gene ambiguous. V was cut by 1 base and J by 1 base, with 7 bases left in between. Germline V gene lookup returns CDR1 SGHVS and CDR2 FQNEAQ. The CDR3 loop spans 14 amino acids. The DNA of the CDR3 is TGTGCCAGCAGCTTAGTGGGCCCGAACACTGAAGCTTTCTTT. It specifies CASSLVGPNTEAFF.

The chain combines TRBV6-1 with TRBJ1-2, with D perhaps TRBD1 (5 bases). Germline lookup yields CDR1 MNHNS and CDR2 SASEGT. With 2 bases removed from V and 8 bases from J, the gap between germline ends came to 21 bases. The CDR3 runs to 16 residues. The CDR3 spells CASSEPGRIQGGGYTF. DNA of the CDR3: TGTGCCAGCAGTGAACCCGGACGGATTCAGGGAGGGGGCTACACCTTC.

The V gene is TRBV30, the J gene TRBJ2-4; D is unclear. This CDR3 region has 14 residues. CDR1 and CDR2 from the germline V gene are GTSNPN and SVGIG (reference sequence). Between the trimmed V and J ends, which lost 1 base and 4 bases, there was a span of 11 bases. The CDR3 region is CAWSGYGSKNIQYF. The DNA of the CDR3 is TGTGCCTGGAGTGGGTACGGCAGTAAAAACATTCAGTACTTC.

The rearrangement uses TRBV10-3 and TRBJ2-7, with D hard to call. Looked up from germline, CDR1 is ENHRY and CDR2 is SYGVKD. V was shortened by 0 bases and J by 3 bases, with 9 bases between the two germline ends. CDR3 length: 14 residues. The DNA for the CDR3 is TGTGCCATCAGTGAGTCGGAGATAAACTACGAGCAGTACTTC. Residues: CAISESEINYEQYF.

The chain combines TRBV7-8 with TRBJ2-3; 12 nucleotides match TRBD2. J was trimmed by 3 bases and V by 5 bases; bases with no gene match: 9. The CDR3 runs to 17 residues. Germline values: CDR1 SGHVS, CDR2 FQNEAQ. CDR3 nucleotide sequence: TGTGCCAGCAGCCCCAGACTAGCGGGAGTTGGGACAGATACGCAGTATTTT. It is translated as CASSPRLAGVGTDTQYF.

The J gene is TRBJ2-3, the V gene TRBV2, with D uncertain. The CDR3 consists of 13 residues. Germline V gene lookup returns CDR1 SNHLY and CDR2 FYNNEI. Between the trimmed V and J ends, which lost 6 bases and 2 bases, there was a span of 9 bases. The CDR3: CASSSDHTDTQYF. CDR3 DNA: TGTGCCAGCAGCAGCGATCACACAGATACGCAGTATTTT.

The chain carries TRBV4-1 and TRBJ1-4; D might be TRBD1 (5 bases). Germline assignment: CDR1 MGHRA and CDR2 YSYEKL. The CDR3 runs 14 residues. V was clipped by 6 bases and J by 11 bases, with 19 bases between them. The CDR3 spells CASRNEAGLNKLFF. CDR3 nucleotide sequence: TGCGCCAGCAGAAACGAAGCGGGGCTGAACAAACTGTTTTTT.

The chain uses TRBV6-6 and TRBJ1-3, with TRBD1 as a possible D gene (6 bases). Germline V gene data show CDR1 as MNHNY and CDR2 as SVGAGI (reference sequence). V lost 5 bases and J lost 4, with 18 bases in between. The CDR3 length is 16 residues. CDR3 DNA sequence: TGTGCCAGCAGTGGAGGGGGTACGGTAGGAGGAAACACCATATATTTT. It encodes CASSGGGTVGGNTIYF.

The chain recombines TRBV10-2 with TRBJ2-3; 9 nucleotides match TRBD2. This CDR3 is built from 17 residues. Trimming cost V 0 bases and J 2 bases; bases outside gene matches: 6. Germline CDR1 WSHSY, CDR2 SAAADI. The CDR3: CASSESVLAGYTDTQYF. The DNA of the CDR3 is TGCGCCAGCAGTGAGTCGGTGCTAGCGGGGTACACAGATACGCAGTATTTT.